This TCR beta chain was sequenced during a study of cytomegalovirus exposure and HLA in healthy donors. With 4 bases clipped from V and 0 bases from J, the junction kept 7 bases outside the gene matches. CDR1 and CDR2 (germline): SGHTS, YDEGEE. CDR3 length equals 16 residues. Primers for the PCR totalled 60 Vbeta and 13 Jbeta. Produced via immunoSEQ multiplex PCR; TCRdb's table is partial and in-frame only. The sample shows just over 200,000 clones, around 86% of them seen only once. This clonotype was sampled from a woman in her thirties or forties in good health and CMV-seronegative. The sample consisted of PBMCs. The rearrangement uses TRBV5-8 and TRBJ1-3, with TRBD1 matching 7 bases. The CDR3 DNA reads TGTGCCAGCAGCGGGGACAGCTATACCTCTGGAAACACCATATATTTT. Encoded protein: CASSGDSYTSGNTIYF. Full variable domain (outside the CDR3, taken from reference TRBV5-8 and TRBJ1-3): EAGVTQSPTHLIKTRGQQATLRCSPISGHTSVYWYQQALGLGLQFLLWYDEGEERNRGNFPPRFSGRQFPNYSSELNVNALELEDSALYLCASSGDSYTSGNTIYFGEGSWLTVV.